Below are 25 T cell receptor beta chains sequenced from a single sample in a study of CD8 T cells in ankylosing spondylitis. TCRdb fed the 5' RACE reads into MiXCR, producing one record per CDR3 protein. The data contain 100,000 to 150,000 distinct CDR3 sequences, about a tenth of them seen just once; the ten biggest clones take up 2.5% to 4%. The sequenced sample was blood, either unsorted or a sorted T cell fraction (not recorded which). Source of these receptors: a male donor with ankylosing spondylitis or in good health (not recorded which).

This chain uses TRBV7-9 with TRBJ2-5, with TRBD2 identical over 7 bases. CDR1 is SEHNR, CDR2 FQNEAQ, per germline (reference sequence). The V and J ends lost 5 bases and 4 bases, in that order; junction bases with no gene match: 13. The CDR3 runs 16 residues. CDR3 nucleotide sequence: TGTGCCAGCAGCCTAATAGGCGCGGGAGTCGTAGAGACCCAGTACTTC. Residues: CASSLIGAGVVETQYF.

The CDR3: CSAGLGHDEQFF. The CDR3 region has the DNA TGCAGTGCAGGACTAGGCCACGATGAGCAGTTCTTC. The chain recombines TRBV20-1 with TRBJ2-1; 7 nucleotides line up with TRBD2. With 6 bases clipped from V and 8 bases from J, the junction kept 7 bases outside the gene matches. From germline, CDR1 is DFQATT and CDR2 SNEGSKA (reference sequence). This CDR3 is built from 12 residues.

This clonotype was recorded many times. The chain recombines TRBV20-1 with TRBJ2-2; TRBD2 agrees at 12 bases. V trimming: 7 bases; J trimming: 5 bases; junction bases outside the gene matches: 14. The CDR3 is 17 residues long. CDR1 and CDR2 from the germline V gene are DFQATT and SNEGSKA (reference sequence). The DNA of the CDR3 is TGCAGTGTTGAATATAGACTAGCGGGAGTAGGAACCGGGGAGCTGTTTTTT. Its protein is CSVEYRLAGVGTGELFF.

The J gene is TRBJ1-2, the V gene TRBV15; the D gene is possibly TRBD1 (6 bases). Deletions cut 1 base from V and 4 bases from J, with 10 bases between. The CDR3 is 14 residues long. The germline CDR1 and CDR2 sequences are LNHNV and YYDKDF (reference sequence). CDR3 coding DNA: TGTGCCACCAGCAGAGGGGGGACAACCTATGGCTACACCTTC. Translation: CATSRGGTTYGYTF.

This clonotype occurred many times. CDR3 residues: CASSLALRGTQSTDTQYF. Here the CDR3 DNA reads TGCGCCAGCAGCTTGGCCCTTCGAGGGACACAAAGCACAGATACGCAGTATTTT. The chain links TRBV5-1 to TRBJ2-3; D perhaps matches TRBD1 (6 bases). The V end was cut by 0 bases, the J end by 0 bases, with 17 bases between. The CDR3 covers 18 residues. Germline CDR1 reads SGHRS; CDR2 reads YFSETQ.

This clonotype has a count of ten or more. This chain uses TRBV7-2 with TRBJ2-3; D uncertain. The length of the CDR3 is 14 residues. Per the germline V gene, CDR1 is SGHTA and CDR2 is FQGNSA. Trimming left V 6 bases short and J 0 bases short, with 10 bases between. This chain's CDR3 is CASRGPSSTDTQYF. Here the CDR3 DNA reads TGTGCCAGCAGAGGTCCTAGTAGCACAGATACGCAGTATTTT.

This clonotype has a count of ten or more. The J gene is TRBJ2-3, the V gene TRBV7-2; a weak D match, TRBD1 (5 bases). This CDR3 contains 14 residues. Germline V gene data show CDR1 as SGHTA and CDR2 as FQGNSA. V lost 5 bases and J lost 5, with 14 bases in between. This CDR3 reads CASSPGLTGDTQYF. The CDR3 nucleotides read TGTGCCAGCAGCCCGGGCCTCACAGGAGATACGCAGTATTTT.

This clonotype was observed at least ten times. This rearrangement joins TRBV20-1 to TRBJ2-1; 9 bases align to TRBD2. Germline V gene data show CDR1 as DFQATT and CDR2 as SNEGSKA (reference sequence). The CDR3 totals 16 residues. The ends lost 3 bases at V and 0 bases at J; junction bases unmatched: 6. DNA for the CDR3: TGCAGTGCTAGTTCGTTAGCGGGGGCCTCCTACAATGAGCAGTTCTTC. This translates into CSASSLAGASYNEQFF.

This clonotype was counted only a few times. The chain links TRBV9 to TRBJ1-1; no definite D call. The CDR3 runs 14 residues. Germline assignment: CDR1 SGDLS and CDR2 YYNGEE. V shed 4 bases and J shed 1 base, with 11 bases lying between them. CDR3 amino acids: CASSPGERNTEAFF. In DNA form, the CDR3 reads TGTGCCAGCAGCCCCGGTGAGAGGAACACTGAAGCTTTCTTT.

This clonotype was found many times. The chain uses TRBV15 and TRBJ2-7; D is perhaps TRBD2 (7 bases). Trimming stripped 3 bases from V and 2 bases from J, with 14 bases between. The CDR3 contains 15 residues. Per germline, CDR1 LNHNV and CDR2 YYDKDF (reference sequence). CDR3 in DNA: TGTGCCACCAGCAGTGTCGGGGGGCTCACCTACGAGCAGTACTTC. As protein: CATSSVGGLTYEQYF.

This clonotype was detected a few times. This sequence joins TRBV20-1 and TRBJ2-1; 12 bases agree with TRBD2. CDR3 length: 18 amino acids. Germline trimming cut 8 bases from V and 5 bases from J; bases unmatched to any gene: 19. Germline assignment: CDR1 DFQATT and CDR2 SNEGSKA (reference sequence). As DNA, the CDR3 is TGCAGTACAACAATTCCCCTAGCGGGAGGGTGGGCGGACAATGAGCAGTTCTTC. As protein: CSTTIPLAGGWADNEQFF.

The genes are TRBV20-1 and TRBJ2-7; TRBD1 or TRBD2 may be the D gene (6 bases each). The CDR3 loop spans 17 amino acids. V was clipped by 0 bases and J by 0 bases, with 18 bases between them. CDR1 and CDR2 from the germline V gene are DFQATT and SNEGSKA (reference sequence). The CDR3 region is CSARDHLGGLISYEQYF. For the CDR3, the DNA is TGCAGTGCTAGAGATCATCTCGGGGGCCTTATCTCCTACGAGCAGTACTTC.

The V call is TRBV28, the J call TRBJ2-1; no clear D gene. In germline, CDR1 is MDHEN, CDR2 SYDVKM. This CDR3 region has 13 residues. V lost 9 bases and J lost 5, with 14 bases in between. CDR3 nucleotides: TGTGCCAGGGGCCCTGGACCCCACAATGAGCAGTTCTTC. Its protein product is CARGPGPHNEQFF.

The CDR3 here is CASSVDFQATDTQYF. In DNA, the CDR3 is TGTGCCAGCAGCGTGGACTTTCAGGCAACAGATACGCAGTATTTT. The chain carries TRBV5-4 and TRBJ2-3; TRBD2 is a possible D gene (5 bases). Germline CDR1 is SGHNT and CDR2 is YYREEE (reference sequence). The CDR3 runs to 15 residues. Trimming pared 4 bases from V and 3 bases from J, leaving 15 bases between. Looking up the rest from reference TRBV5-4 and TRBJ2-3 gives the full variable domain: ETGVTQSPTHLIKTRGQQVTLRCSSQSGHNTVSWYQQALGQGPQFIFQYYREEENGRGNFPPRFSGLQFPNYSSELNVNALELDDSALYLCASSVDFQATDTQYFGPGTRLTVL.

This clonotype has a count of ten or more. The V call is TRBV5-1, the J call TRBJ2-2, with a weak D call TRBD2 (6 bases). This CDR3 has 15 residues. The V gene's germline CDR1 is SGHRS and CDR2 YFSETQ. V shed 4 bases and J shed 7 bases, with 17 bases lying between them. The CDR3: CASSLQQGGDGELFF. Written as DNA, the CDR3 is TGCGCCAGCAGCCTCCAGCAGGGAGGTGACGGGGAGCTGTTTTTT.

There are many counts of this clonotype. The V call is TRBV5-1, the J call TRBJ2-7; 12 positions match TRBD2. Germline V gives CDR1 SGHRS, CDR2 YFSETQ. This CDR3 is built from 15 residues. Trimming at V came to 2 bases and at J to 2 bases, leaving 2 bases not matched to a gene. The CDR3 DNA reads as TGCGCCAGCAGCTTATGGACTAGCGGGACCTACGAGCAGTACTTC. Encoded protein: CASSLWTSGTYEQYF.

The sample holds many counts of this clonotype. The rearrangement uses TRBV9 and TRBJ2-2, with a tentative D call TRBD2 (5 bases). The length of the CDR3 is 14 residues. Germline V CDR1 and CDR2: SGDLS, YYNGEE. V was trimmed by 4 bases and J by 7 bases, leaving 14 bases between them. CDR3 sequence (DNA): TGTGCCAGCAGCCCAAGAGCTAGCCACGGGGAGCTGTTTTTT. It translates to CASSPRASHGELFF.

This clonotype has ten or more counts. The chain employs TRBV21-1 and TRBJ2-1; the table's D call, TRBD2, has no DNA check behind it. TRBV21-1 is reported as a pseudogene. This CDR3 contains 15 residues. The CDR3 loop is CASSRRLAGYNEQFF. CDR3 nucleotides: TGTGCCAGCAGCAGACGACTAGCGGGGTACAATGAGCAGTTCTTC.

Only one count was recorded for this clonotype. A much larger clone differs by one base, so this may be a read error. The genes are TRBV20-1 and TRBJ2-2, with D possibly being TRBD1 or TRBD2 (5 bases each). There are 13 residues in the CDR3. Germline-derived CDR1 and CDR2 are DFQATT and SNEGSKA (reference sequence). The CDR3 is CSARQGNTGELLF. DNA for the CDR3: TGCAGTGCTAGACAGGGTAACACCGGGGAGCTGCTTTTT.

This clonotype came up a few times. The chain has TRBV6-5 and TRBJ2-6; the D is unclear. Trimming left V 0 bases short and J 0 bases short, with 9 bases between. The CDR3 extends over 17 amino acids. The germline CDR1 and CDR2 sequences are MNHEY and SVGAGI. This chain's CDR3 is CASSYSDTFSGANVLTF. The CDR3 DNA is TGTGCCAGCAGTTACTCGGATACCTTCTCTGGGGCCAACGTCCTGACTTTC.

This clonotype has a handful of counts. This chain connects TRBV20-1 to TRBJ2-3; 9 bases match TRBD2. There are 15 residues in the CDR3. Germline V CDR1 and CDR2: DFQATT, SNEGSKA (reference sequence). J was trimmed by 2 bases and V by 4 bases; bases with no gene match: 7. The chain's CDR3 is CSAKMLAGNTDTQYF. Written as DNA, the CDR3 is TGCAGTGCTAAAATGCTAGCGGGAAACACAGATACGCAGTATTTT.

At least ten counts were recorded for this clonotype. The chain recombines TRBV6-5 with TRBJ2-7; the D is unclear. Germline V lookup: CDR1 MNHEY, CDR2 SVGAGI. The CDR3 is 12 amino acids. V shed 0 bases and J shed 5 bases, with 5 bases lying between them. The CDR3: CASSYSRDEQYF. CDR3 DNA: TGTGCCAGCAGTTACTCCCGGGACGAGCAGTACTTC.

A word on this clonotype: This may be a read error, as it is one base from a much larger clone. The chain links TRBV12-3 or TRBV12-4 to TRBJ2-7, with 7 bases aligning to TRBD2. This CDR3 comprises 19 residues. J lost 3 bases, V lost 5 bases, and 22 bases had no gene match. The CDR3 nucleotides read TGTGCCAGCAGTACCCGCCCTGACGGCCGGGGACTAAGGTTCTACGAGCAGTACTTC. Translating it yields CASSTRPDGRGLRFYEQYF.

This chain joins TRBV20-1 and TRBJ1-2, with D tentatively TRBD1 (5 bases). Trimming took off 2 bases at V and 3 bases at J, with 10 bases between the two ends. This CDR3 comprises 13 residues. The germline V gene has CDR1 DFQATT and CDR2 SNEGSKA (reference sequence). The CDR3 sequence is CSARRGVDYGYTF. CDR3 bases: TGCAGTGCTAGAAGGGGAGTCGACTATGGCTACACCTTC.

This clonotype occurred many times. The chain uses TRBV18 and TRBJ2-4, with D perhaps TRBD1 (6 bases). The CDR3 is 14 amino acids. CDR1 is KGHSH and CDR2 is LQKENI in the germline V gene. V lost 0 bases and J lost 7, with 10 bases in between. In DNA, the CDR3 is TGTGCCAGCTCACCACCTACAGGGTCGAACATTCAGTACTTC. It translates to CASSPPTGSNIQYF.